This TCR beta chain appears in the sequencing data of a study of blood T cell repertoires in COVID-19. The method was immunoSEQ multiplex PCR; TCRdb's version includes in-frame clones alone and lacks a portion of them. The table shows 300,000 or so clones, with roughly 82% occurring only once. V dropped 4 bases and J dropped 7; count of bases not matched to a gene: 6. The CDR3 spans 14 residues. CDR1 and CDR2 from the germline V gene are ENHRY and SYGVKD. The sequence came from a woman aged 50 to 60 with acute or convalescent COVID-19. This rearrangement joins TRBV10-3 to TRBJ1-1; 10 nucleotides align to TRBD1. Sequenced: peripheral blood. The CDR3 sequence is CAISGGQGKDEAFF. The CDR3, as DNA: TGTGCCATCAGTGGGGGACAGGGGAAGGATGAAGCTTTCTTT.